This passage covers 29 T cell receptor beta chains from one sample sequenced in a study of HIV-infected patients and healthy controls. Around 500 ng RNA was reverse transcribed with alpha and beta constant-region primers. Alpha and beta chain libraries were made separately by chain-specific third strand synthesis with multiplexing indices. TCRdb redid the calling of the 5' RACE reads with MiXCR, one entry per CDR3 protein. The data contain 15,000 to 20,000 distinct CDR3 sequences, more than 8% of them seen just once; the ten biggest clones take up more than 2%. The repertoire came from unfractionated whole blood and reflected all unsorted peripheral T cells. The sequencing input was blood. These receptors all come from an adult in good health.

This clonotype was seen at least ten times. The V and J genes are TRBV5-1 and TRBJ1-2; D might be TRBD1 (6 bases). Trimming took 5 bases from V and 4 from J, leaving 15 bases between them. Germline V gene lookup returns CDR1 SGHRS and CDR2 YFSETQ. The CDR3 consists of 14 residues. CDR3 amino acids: CASSPGQSSYGYTF. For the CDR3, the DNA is TGCGCCAGCAGTCCCGGACAGTCAAGCTATGGCTACACCTTC.

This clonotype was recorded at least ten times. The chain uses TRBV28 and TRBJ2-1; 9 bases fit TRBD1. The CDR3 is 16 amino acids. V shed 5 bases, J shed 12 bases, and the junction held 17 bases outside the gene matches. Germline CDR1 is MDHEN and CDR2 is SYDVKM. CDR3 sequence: CASSPLEGTGTFGQFF. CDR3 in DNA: TGTGCCAGCAGTCCACTCGAAGGGACAGGGACTTTCGGGCAGTTCTTC.

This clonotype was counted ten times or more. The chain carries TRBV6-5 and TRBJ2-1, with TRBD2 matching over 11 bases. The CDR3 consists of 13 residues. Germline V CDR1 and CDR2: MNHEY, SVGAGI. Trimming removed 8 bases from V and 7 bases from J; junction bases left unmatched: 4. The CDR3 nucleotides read TGTGCCAGCTGGGCTAGCGGGAGGAATGAGCAGTTCTTC. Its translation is CASWASGRNEQFF.

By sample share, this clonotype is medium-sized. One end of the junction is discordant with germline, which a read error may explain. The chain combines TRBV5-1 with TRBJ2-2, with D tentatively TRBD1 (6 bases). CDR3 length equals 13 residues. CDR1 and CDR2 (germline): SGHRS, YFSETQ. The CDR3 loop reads CASSGQNSGELFF. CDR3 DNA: TGCGCCAGCAGTGGACAGAACAGCGGGGAGCTGTTTTTT.

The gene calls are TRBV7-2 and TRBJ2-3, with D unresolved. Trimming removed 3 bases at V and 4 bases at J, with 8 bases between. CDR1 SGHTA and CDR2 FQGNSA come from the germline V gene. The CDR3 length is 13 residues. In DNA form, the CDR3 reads TGTGCCAGCAGCTTTGCTGAGGCAGATACGCAGTATTTT. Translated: CASSFAEADTQYF.

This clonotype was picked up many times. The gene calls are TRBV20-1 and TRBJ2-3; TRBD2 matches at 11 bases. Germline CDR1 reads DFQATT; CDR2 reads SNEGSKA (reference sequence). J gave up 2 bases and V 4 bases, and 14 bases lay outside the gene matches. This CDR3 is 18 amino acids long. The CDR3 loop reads CSANSWLAGGPLTDTQYF. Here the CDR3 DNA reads TGCAGTGCTAACTCTTGGCTAGCGGGGGGTCCGCTCACAGATACGCAGTATTTT.

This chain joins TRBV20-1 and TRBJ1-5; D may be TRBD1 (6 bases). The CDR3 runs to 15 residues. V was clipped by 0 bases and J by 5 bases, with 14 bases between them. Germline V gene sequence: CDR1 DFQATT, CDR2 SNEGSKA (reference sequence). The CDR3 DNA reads TGCAGTGCTAGAGATTCCGAAGACAGGTATCAGCCCCAGCATTTT. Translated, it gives CSARDSEDRYQPQHF.

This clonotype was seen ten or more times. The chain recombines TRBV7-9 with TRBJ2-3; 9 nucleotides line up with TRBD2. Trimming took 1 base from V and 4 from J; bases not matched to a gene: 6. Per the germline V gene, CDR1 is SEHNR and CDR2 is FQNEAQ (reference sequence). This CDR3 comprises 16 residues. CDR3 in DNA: TGTGCCAGCAGCTTAGATGGCGGGGGGGCTTCAGATACGCAGTATTTT. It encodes CASSLDGGGASDTQYF.

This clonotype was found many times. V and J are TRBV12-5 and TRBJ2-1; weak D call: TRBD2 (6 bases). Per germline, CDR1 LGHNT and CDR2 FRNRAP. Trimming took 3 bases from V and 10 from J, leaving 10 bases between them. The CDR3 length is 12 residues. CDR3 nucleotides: TGTGCTAGTGGTTTTGGGGGACTGGAGCAGTTCTTC. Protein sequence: CASGFGGLEQFF.

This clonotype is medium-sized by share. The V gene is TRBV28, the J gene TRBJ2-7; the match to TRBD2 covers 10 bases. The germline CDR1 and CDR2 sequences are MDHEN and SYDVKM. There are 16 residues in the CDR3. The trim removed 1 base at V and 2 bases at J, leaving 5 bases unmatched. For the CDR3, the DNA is TGTGCCAGCAGTTTATCAGCGGGAGGGTCCCCCTACGAGCAGTACTTC. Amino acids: CASSLSAGGSPYEQYF.

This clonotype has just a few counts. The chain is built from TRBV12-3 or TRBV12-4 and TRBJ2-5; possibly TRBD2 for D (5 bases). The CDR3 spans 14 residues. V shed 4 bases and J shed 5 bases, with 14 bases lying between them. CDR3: CASSWASRLETQYF. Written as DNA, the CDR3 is TGTGCCAGCAGTTGGGCTAGCCGGTTGGAGACCCAGTACTTC.

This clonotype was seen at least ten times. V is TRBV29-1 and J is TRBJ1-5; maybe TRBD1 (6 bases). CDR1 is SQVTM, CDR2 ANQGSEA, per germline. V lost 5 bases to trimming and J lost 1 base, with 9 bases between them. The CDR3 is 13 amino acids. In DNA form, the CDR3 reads TGCAGCGTTAAACAGGGAAGCAATCAGCCCCAGCATTTT. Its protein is CSVKQGSNQPQHF.

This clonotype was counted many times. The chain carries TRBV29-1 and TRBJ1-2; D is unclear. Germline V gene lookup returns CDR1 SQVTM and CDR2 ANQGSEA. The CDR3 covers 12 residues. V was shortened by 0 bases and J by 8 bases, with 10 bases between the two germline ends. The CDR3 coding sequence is TGCAGCGTTGAAGACAGTGGAGGAGGCTACACCTTC. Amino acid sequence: CSVEDSGGGYTF.

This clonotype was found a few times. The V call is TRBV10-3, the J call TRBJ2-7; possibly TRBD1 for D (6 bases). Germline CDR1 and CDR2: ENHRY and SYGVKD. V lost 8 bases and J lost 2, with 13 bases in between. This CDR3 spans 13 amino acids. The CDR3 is CAISQGLTYEQYF. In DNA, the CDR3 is TGTGCCATCTCCCAGGGGCTAACCTACGAGCAGTACTTC.

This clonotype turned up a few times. CDR3 nucleotides: TGTGCCAGCAGTGACGCTAGCGGCCCCTACGAGCAGTACTTC. Amino acid sequence: CASSDASGPYEQYF. V is TRBV6-1 and J is TRBJ2-7, with 7 bases fitting TRBD2. Germline V CDR1 and CDR2: MNHNS, SASEGT. The ends lost 3 bases at V and 2 bases at J; junction bases unmatched: 4. The CDR3 runs 14 residues.

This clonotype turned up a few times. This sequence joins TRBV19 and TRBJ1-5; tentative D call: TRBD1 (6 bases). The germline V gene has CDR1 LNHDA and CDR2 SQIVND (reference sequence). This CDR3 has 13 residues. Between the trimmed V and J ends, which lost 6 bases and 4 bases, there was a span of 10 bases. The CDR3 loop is CASRRTENQPQHF. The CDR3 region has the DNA TGTGCCAGTAGGAGGACAGAGAATCAGCCCCAGCATTTT.

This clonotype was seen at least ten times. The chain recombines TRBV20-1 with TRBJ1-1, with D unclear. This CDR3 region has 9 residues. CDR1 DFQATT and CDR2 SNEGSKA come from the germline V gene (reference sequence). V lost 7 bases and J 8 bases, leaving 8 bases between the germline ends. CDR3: CSVWEEAFF. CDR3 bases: TGCAGTGTATGGGAAGAAGCTTTCTTT.

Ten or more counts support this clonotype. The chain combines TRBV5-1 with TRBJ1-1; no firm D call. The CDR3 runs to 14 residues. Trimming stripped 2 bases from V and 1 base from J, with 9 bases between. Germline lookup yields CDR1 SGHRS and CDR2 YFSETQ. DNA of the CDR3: TGCGCCAGCAGCTTCGACGCCAAGAACACTGAAGCTTTCTTT. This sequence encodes CASSFDAKNTEAFF.

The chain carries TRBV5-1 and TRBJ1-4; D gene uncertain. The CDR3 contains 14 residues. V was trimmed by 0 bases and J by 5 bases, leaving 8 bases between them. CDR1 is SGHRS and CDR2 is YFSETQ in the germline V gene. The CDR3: CASSLEVQNEKLFF. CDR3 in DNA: TGCGCCAGCAGCTTGGAGGTACAGAATGAAAAACTGTTTTTT.

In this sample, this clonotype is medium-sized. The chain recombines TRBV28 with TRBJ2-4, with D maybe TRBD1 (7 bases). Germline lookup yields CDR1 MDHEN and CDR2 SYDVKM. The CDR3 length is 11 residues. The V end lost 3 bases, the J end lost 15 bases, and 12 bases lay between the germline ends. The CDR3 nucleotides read TGTGCCAGCAGTTTGAGGGGGCGGGGGTACTTC. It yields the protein CASSLRGRGYF. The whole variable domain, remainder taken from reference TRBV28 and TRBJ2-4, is DVKVTQSSRYLVKRTGEKVFLECVQDMDHENMFWYRQDPGLGLRLIYFSYDVKMKEKGDIPEGYSVSREKKERFSLILESASTNQTSMYLCASSLRGRGYFGAGTRLSVL.

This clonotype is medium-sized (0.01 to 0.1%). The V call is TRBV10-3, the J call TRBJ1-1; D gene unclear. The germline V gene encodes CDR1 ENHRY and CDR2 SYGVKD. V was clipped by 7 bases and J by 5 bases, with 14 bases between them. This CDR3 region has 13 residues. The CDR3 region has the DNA TGTGCCATCAAGGAAGGCGAAGGAACTGAAGCTTTCTTT. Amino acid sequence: CAIKEGEGTEAFF.

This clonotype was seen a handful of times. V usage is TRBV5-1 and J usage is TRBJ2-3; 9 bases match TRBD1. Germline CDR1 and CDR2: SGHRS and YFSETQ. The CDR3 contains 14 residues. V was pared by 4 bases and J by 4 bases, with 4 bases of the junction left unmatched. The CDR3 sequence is CASSVGQGADTQYF. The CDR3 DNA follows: TGCGCCAGCAGCGTGGGACAGGGCGCAGATACGCAGTATTTT.

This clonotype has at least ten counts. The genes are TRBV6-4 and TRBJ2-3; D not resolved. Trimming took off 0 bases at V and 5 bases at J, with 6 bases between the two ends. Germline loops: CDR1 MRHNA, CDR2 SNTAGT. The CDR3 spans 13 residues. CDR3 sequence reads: CASSDSPEDTQYF. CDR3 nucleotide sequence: TGTGCCAGCAGTGACTCTCCGGAAGATACGCAGTATTTT.

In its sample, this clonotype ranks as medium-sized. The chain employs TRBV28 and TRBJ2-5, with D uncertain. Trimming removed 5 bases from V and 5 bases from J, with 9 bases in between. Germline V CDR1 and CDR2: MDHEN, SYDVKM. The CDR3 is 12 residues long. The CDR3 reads CASSLLTETQYF. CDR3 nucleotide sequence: TGTGCCAGCAGTCTCTTGACGGAGACCCAGTACTTC.

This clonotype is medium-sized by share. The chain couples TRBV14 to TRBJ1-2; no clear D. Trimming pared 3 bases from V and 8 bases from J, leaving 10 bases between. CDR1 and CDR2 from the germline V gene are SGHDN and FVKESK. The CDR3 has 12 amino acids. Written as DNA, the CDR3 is TGTGCCAGCAGCCACGGAATCCAAGGCTACACCTTC. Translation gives CASSHGIQGYTF.

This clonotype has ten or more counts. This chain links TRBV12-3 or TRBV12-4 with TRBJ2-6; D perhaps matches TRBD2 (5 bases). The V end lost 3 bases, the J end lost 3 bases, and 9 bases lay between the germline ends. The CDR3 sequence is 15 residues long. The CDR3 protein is CASSFRGLGANVLTF. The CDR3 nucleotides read TGTGCCAGCAGTTTTCGTGGACTTGGGGCCAACGTCCTGACTTTC.

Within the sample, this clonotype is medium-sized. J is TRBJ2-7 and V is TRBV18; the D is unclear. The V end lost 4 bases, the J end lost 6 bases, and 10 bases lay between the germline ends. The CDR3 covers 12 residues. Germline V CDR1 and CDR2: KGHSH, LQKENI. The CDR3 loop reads CASSRSRAEQYF. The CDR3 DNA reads TGTGCCAGCTCACGGTCTAGGGCCGAGCAGTACTTC.

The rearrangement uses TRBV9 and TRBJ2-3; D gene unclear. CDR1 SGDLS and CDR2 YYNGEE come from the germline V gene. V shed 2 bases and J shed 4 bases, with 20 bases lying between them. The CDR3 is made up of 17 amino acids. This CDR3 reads CASSVRPQRFLPDTQYF. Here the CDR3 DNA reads TGTGCCAGCAGCGTCCGCCCCCAACGGTTCTTACCAGATACGCAGTATTTT.

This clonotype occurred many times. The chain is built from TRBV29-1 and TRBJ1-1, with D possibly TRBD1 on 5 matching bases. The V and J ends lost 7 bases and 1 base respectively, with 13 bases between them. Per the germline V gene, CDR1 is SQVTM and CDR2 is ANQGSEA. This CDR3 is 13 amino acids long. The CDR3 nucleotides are TGCAGCGCCGAAGCCCAGGGGAACACTGAAGCTTTCTTT. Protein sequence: CSAEAQGNTEAFF.